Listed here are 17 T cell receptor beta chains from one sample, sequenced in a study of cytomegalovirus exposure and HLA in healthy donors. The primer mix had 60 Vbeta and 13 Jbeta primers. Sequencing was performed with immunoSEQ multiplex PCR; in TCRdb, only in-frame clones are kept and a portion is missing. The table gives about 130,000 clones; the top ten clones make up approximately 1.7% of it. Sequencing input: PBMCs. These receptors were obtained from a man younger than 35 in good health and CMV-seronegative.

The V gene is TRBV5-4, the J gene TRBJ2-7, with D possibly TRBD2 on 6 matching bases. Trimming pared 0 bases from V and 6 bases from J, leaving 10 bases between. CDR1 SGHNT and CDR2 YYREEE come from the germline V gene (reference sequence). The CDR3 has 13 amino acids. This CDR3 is CASSLEEGGEQYF. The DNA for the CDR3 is TGTGCCAGCAGCTTGGAAGAGGGAGGCGAGCAGTACTTC. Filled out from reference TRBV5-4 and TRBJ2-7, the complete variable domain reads ETGVTQSPTHLIKTRGQQVTLRCSSQSGHNTVSWYQQALGQGPQFIFQYYREEENGRGNFPPRFSGLQFPNYSSELNVNALELDDSALYLCASSLEEGGEQYFGPGTRLTVT.

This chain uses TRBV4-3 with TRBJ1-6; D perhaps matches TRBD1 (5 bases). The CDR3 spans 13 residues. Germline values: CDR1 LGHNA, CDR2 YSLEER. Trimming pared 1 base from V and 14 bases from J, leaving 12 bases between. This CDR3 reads CASSQVPGQTLHF. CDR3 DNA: TGCGCCAGCAGCCAAGTTCCAGGGCAAACCCTCCACTTT.

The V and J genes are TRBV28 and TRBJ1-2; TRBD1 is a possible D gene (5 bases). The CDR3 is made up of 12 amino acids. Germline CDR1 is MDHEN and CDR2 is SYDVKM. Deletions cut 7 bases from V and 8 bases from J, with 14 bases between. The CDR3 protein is CASTTDKDGYTF. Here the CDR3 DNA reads TGTGCCAGCACCACGGACAAGGACGGCTACACCTTC.

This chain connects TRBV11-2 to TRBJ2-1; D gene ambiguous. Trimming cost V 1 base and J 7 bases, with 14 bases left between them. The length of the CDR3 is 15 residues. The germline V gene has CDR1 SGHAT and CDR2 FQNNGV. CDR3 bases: TGTGCCAGCAGCTTAGTACCCGGGTCTAATAATGAGCAGTTCTTC. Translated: CASSLVPGSNNEQFF. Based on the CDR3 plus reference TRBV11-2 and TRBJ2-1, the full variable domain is EAGVAQSPRYKIIEKRQSVAFWCNPISGHATLYWYQQILGQGPKLLIQFQNNGVVDDSQLPKDRFSAERLKGVDSTLKIQPAKLEDSAVYLCASSLVPGSNNEQFFGPGTRLTVL.

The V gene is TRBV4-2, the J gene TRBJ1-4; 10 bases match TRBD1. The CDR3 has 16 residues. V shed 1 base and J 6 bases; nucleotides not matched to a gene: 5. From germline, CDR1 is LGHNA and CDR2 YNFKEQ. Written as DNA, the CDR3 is TGTGCCAGCAGCCAAGGGGACAGGGGAGGGGATGAAAAACTGTTTTTT. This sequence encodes CASSQGDRGGDEKLFF.

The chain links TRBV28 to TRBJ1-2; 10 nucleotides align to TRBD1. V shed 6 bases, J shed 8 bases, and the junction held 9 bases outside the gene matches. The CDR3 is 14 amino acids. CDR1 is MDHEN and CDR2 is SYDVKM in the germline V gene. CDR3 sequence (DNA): TGTGCCAGCAGCTACTTAGGGACAGGGGTCGGCTACACCTTC. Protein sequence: CASSYLGTGVGYTF.

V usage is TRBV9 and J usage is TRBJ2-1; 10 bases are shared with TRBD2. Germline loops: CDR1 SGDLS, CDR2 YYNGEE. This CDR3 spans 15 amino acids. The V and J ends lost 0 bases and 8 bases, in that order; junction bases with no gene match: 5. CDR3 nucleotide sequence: TGTGCCAGCAGCGTAGCGGGACTAGCGTCCCATGAGCAGTTCTTC. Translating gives CASSVAGLASHEQFF.

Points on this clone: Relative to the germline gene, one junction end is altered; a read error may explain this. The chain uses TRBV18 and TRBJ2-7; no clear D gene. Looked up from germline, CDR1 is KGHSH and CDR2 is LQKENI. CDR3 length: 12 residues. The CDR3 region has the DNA TGTGCCAGCTCACAAGACTCCTCCGAGCAGTACTTC. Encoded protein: CASSQDSSEQYF.

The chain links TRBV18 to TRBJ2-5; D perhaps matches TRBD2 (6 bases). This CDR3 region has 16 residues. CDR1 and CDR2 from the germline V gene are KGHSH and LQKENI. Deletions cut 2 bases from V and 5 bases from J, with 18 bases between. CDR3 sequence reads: CASSPNAASATETQYF. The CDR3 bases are TGTGCCAGCTCACCAAACGCGGCTAGCGCCACCGAGACCCAGTACTTC.

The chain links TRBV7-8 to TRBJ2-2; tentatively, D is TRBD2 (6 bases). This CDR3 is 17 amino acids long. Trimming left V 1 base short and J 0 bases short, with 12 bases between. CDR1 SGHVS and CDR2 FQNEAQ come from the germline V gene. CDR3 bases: TGTGCCAGCAGCTTAGTGGGCGGGACTTCGAACACCGGGGAGCTGTTTTTT. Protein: CASSLVGGTSNTGELFF.

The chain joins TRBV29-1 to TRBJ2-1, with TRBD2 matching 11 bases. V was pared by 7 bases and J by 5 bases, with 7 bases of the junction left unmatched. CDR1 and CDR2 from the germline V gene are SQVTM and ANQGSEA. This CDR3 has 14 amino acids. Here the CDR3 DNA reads TGCAGCGCCTTGGGACTAGCGGCTGACAATGAGCAGTTCTTC. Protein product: CSALGLAADNEQFF.

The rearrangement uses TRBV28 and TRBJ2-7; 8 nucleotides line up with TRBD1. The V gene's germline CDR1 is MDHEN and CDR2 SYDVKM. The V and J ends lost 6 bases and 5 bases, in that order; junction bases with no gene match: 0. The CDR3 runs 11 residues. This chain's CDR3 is CASRDRDEQYF. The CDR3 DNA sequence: TGTGCCAGCAGGGACAGGGACGAGCAGTACTTC. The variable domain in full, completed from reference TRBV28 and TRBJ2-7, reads DVKVTQSSRYLVKRTGEKVFLECVQDMDHENMFWYRQDPGLGLRLIYFSYDVKMKEKGDIPEGYSVSREKKERFSLILESASTNQTSMYLCASRDRDEQYFGPGTRLTVT.

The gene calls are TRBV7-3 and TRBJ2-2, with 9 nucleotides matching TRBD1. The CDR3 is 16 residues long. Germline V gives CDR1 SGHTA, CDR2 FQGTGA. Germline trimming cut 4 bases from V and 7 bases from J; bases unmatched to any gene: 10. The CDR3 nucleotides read TGTGCCAGCAGCTCCATCCCCGGGACAGGGCGCGGGGAGCTGTTTTTT. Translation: CASSSIPGTGRGELFF.

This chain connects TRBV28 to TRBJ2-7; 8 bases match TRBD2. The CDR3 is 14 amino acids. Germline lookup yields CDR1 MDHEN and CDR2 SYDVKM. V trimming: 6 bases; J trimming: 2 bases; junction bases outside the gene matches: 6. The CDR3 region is CASSSPGGTYEQYF. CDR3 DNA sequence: TGTGCCAGCAGCAGCCCGGGGGGGACCTACGAGCAGTACTTC.

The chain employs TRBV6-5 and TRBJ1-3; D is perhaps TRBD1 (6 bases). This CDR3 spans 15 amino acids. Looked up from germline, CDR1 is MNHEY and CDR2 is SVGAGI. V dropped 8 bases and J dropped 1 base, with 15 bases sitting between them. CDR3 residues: CASGLGQGSGNTIYF. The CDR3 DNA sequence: TGTGCCAGCGGGCTCGGCCAGGGGTCTGGAAACACCATATATTTT.

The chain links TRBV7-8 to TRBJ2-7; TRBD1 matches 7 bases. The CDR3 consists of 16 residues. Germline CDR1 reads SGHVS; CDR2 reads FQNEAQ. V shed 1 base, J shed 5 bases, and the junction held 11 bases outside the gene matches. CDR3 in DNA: TGTGCCAGCAGCTTAGATACGGGCAGGGGGAGCGACGAGCAGTACTTC. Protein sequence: CASSLDTGRGSDEQYF. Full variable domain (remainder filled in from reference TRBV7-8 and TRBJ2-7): GAGVSQSPRYKVAKRGQDVALRCDPISGHVSLFWYQQALGQGPEFLTYFQNEAQLDKSGLPSDRFFAERPEGSVSTLKIQRTQQEDSAVYLCASSLDTGRGSDEQYFGPGTRLTVT.

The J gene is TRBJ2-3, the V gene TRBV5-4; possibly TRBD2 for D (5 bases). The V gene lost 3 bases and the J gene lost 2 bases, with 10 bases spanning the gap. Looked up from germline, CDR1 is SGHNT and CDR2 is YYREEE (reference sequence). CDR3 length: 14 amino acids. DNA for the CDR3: TGTGCCAGCAGCTCGGACTTATTCACAGATACGCAGTATTTT. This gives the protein CASSSDLFTDTQYF.